This T cell receptor (beta chain) was obtained from a study of T cells expressing NK-cell markers. Study-wide context: Sorted CD3+CD56+NKG2C+, CD3+CD56+NKG2C- and CD3+CD56-NKG2C+ T-cell subsets were beta-chain profiled. The study sequenced eight donors, seven HCMV-seropositive and one seronegative.

Study findings and constraints: One observes that, in a handful of donors, these clonotypes were also the leading ones within the CD3+CD56-NKG2C+ fraction.

On this clonotype itself: Its antigen is as yet unknown.

TCRdb processed the 5' RACE reads again and assigns one entry to each CDR3 protein, with no DNA. The sample has about 110,000 distinct CDR3 sequences. Sequencing used blood T cells: a sorted CD56 or NKG2C T cell subset, CD4+ or CD8+ T cells, or bulk PBMC T cells (not recorded which). The receptor was isolated from a woman aged 18 to 75 in good health.

CDR3 region: CASSPFNTDTQYF. This chain joins TRBV18 and TRBJ2-3. In germline, CDR1 is KGHSH, CDR2 LQKENI. The CDR3 covers 13 residues.